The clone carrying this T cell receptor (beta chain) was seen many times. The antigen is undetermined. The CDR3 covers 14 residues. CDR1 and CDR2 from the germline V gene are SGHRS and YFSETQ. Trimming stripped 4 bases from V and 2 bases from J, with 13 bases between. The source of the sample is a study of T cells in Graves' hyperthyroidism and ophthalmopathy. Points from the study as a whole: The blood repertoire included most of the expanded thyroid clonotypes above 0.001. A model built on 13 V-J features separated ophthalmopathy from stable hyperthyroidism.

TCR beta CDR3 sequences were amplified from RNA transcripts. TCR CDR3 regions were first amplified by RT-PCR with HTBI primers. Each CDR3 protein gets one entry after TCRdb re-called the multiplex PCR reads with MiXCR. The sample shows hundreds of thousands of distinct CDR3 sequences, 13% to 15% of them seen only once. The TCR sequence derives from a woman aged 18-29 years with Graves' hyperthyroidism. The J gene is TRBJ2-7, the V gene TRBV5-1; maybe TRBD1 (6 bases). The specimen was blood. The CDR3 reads CASSPGDRTYEQYF. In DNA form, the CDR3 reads TGCGCCAGCAGCCCAGGGGATCGTACCTACGAGCAGTACTTC.